These 22 T cell receptor beta chains were sequenced from one sample in a study of cytomegalovirus exposure and HLA in healthy donors. The PCR made use of 60 Vbeta and 13 Jbeta primers. Repertoires were generated with immunoSEQ multiplex PCR, while TCRdb's copy carries only in-frame clones and drops some. The sample lists under 200,000 clones, around four fifths occurring once. Sequenced: PBMCs. The receptors come from a female donor in good health and CMV-seronegative.

The sample holds a few counts of this clone. V gene TRBV11-1 combines with J gene TRBJ2-6; the D gene is possibly TRBD1 (5 bases). Trimming took 4 bases from V and 1 from J, leaving 8 bases between them. The CDR3 length is 15 residues. Germline CDR1 SGHAT, CDR2 FQDESV (reference sequence). The CDR3: CASSSRGSGANVLTF. The CDR3 DNA reads as TGTGCCAGCAGCTCAAGGGGATCTGGGGCCAACGTCCTGACTTTC. The full variable domain, its missing parts supplied by reference TRBV11-1 and TRBJ2-6, is EAEVAQSPRYKITEKSQAVAFWCDPISGHATLYWYRQILGQGPELLVQFQDESVVDDSQLPKDRFSAERLKGVDSTLKIQPAELGDSAMYLCASSSRGSGANVLTFGAGSRLTVL.

This clone occurred a few times. The chain links TRBV30 to TRBJ2-7; D not resolved. V was shortened by 2 bases and J by 2 bases, with 13 bases between the two germline ends. Germline V gives CDR1 GTSNPN, CDR2 SVGIG (reference sequence). The CDR3 is 14 residues long. CDR3 coding DNA: TGTGCCTGGAGTCGCGGTCCCCCCACCTACGAGCAGTACTTC. It encodes CAWSRGPPTYEQYF.

This rearrangement joins TRBV5-1 to TRBJ2-3, with D possibly being TRBD2 (5 bases). Looked up from germline, CDR1 is SGHRS and CDR2 is YFSETQ. Trimming left V 7 bases short and J 1 base short, with 13 bases between. The CDR3 length is 14 residues. The CDR3 region has the DNA TGCGCCAGCCGCCGCGAGGGCGGCACAGATACGCAGTATTTT. Its translation is CASRREGGTDTQYF.

Notes on this clone: The same CDR3 arises from other DNA sequences in this sample as well. The chain links TRBV28 to TRBJ2-5; TRBD2 aligns across 9 bases. With V trimmed by 8 bases and J by 4 bases, 5 bases remained unmatched. CDR1 is MDHEN and CDR2 is SYDVKM in the germline V gene. This CDR3 has 13 residues. The CDR3: CASGSGRLETQYF. The DNA for the CDR3 is TGTGCCAGCGGAAGCGGGAGGCTAGAGACCCAGTACTTC.

V usage is TRBV4-2 and J usage is TRBJ2-3; no firm D call. In germline, CDR1 is LGHNA, CDR2 YNFKEQ. The length of the CDR3 is 13 residues. V lost 0 bases and J 4 bases, leaving 5 bases between the germline ends. CDR3 in DNA: TGTGCCAGCAGCCAAGATGGGCCAGATACGCAGTATTTT. Translation: CASSQDGPDTQYF.

V is TRBV19 and J is TRBJ1-5, with a possible D match to TRBD1 (5 bases). The V end was cut by 5 bases, the J end by 4 bases, with 21 bases between. CDR3 size: 17 residues. In germline, CDR1 is LNHDA, CDR2 SQIVND (reference sequence). CDR3 nucleotide sequence: TGTGCCAGTAGTCCAGACGACGCAGGGCGGTGGAATCAGCCCCAGCATTTT. Protein: CASSPDDAGRWNQPQHF.

V usage is TRBV5-4 and J usage is TRBJ2-1; 15 bases fit TRBD2. CDR3 length: 18 residues. After removal of 3 bases from V and 4 bases from J, the junction contained 8 bases not matched to a gene. Germline CDR1 is SGHNT and CDR2 is YYREEE (reference sequence). The CDR3 nucleotides read TGTGCCAGCAGCTCCGGGACTAGCGGGGGGACAGAATACAATGAGCAGTTCTTC. Translating it yields CASSSGTSGGTEYNEQFF.

This rearrangement joins TRBV19 to TRBJ2-7, with D possibly matching TRBD1 (6 bases). Trimming shortened V by 3 bases and J by 2 bases, and 11 bases separated the two germline ends. This CDR3 is 14 amino acids long. Germline lookup yields CDR1 LNHDA and CDR2 SQIVND (reference sequence). Here the CDR3 DNA reads TGTGCCAGTAGTATGAAGGACAGCCCCTACGAGCAGTACTTC. Protein: CASSMKDSPYEQYF.

CDR3 DNA sequence: TGTGCCAGCAGCTCCTTGACAAACTCCTACAATGAGCAGTTCTTC. This translates into CASSSLTNSYNEQFF. The gene calls are TRBV5-4 and TRBJ2-1, with unresolved D. V lost 3 bases and J lost 0, with 10 bases in between. Germline V gives CDR1 SGHNT, CDR2 YYREEE (reference sequence). The CDR3 consists of 15 residues.

This clone was observed a few times. The V call is TRBV9, the J call TRBJ1-5, with 9 bases matching TRBD1. This CDR3 is 16 amino acids long. V was pared by 2 bases and J by 3 bases, with 6 bases of the junction left unmatched. CDR1 and CDR2 (germline): SGDLS, YYNGEE. The CDR3 here is CASSVGDRANNQPQHF. Written as DNA, the CDR3 is TGTGCCAGCAGCGTGGGGGACAGGGCTAACAATCAGCCCCAGCATTTT.

This sequence joins TRBV28 and TRBJ2-6, with TRBD1 as a possible D gene (6 bases). Between the trimmed V and J ends, which lost 5 bases and 0 bases, there was a span of 11 bases. The CDR3 totals 16 residues. Germline loops: CDR1 MDHEN, CDR2 SYDVKM. Here the CDR3 reads CASSTDSPSGANVLTF. DNA for the CDR3: TGTGCCAGCAGTACGGACAGTCCCTCTGGGGCCAACGTCCTGACTTTC.

Details on this clone: The sample contains more than one DNA sequence encoding this CDR3. The chain is built from TRBV27 and TRBJ2-7; 8 nucleotides agree with TRBD1. Per germline, CDR1 MNHEY and CDR2 SMNVEV (reference sequence). J gave up 2 bases and V 6 bases, and 6 bases lay outside the gene matches. The CDR3 is 14 amino acids. The CDR3 here is CASSPGQGPYEQYF. The DNA for the CDR3 is TGTGCCAGCAGCCCTGGACAGGGCCCCTACGAGCAGTACTTC.

This chain joins TRBV20-1 and TRBJ1-1; 7 nucleotides match TRBD1. After removal of 6 bases from V and 11 bases from J, the junction contained 9 bases not matched to a gene. Germline V gene data show CDR1 as DFQATT and CDR2 as SNEGSKA (reference sequence). The CDR3 is 11 amino acids. CDR3: CSARPGQLAFF. The CDR3 DNA is TGCAGTGCCCGCCCGGGACAGTTGGCTTTCTTT.

This sequence joins TRBV4-1 and TRBJ1-6, with 9 bases identical to TRBD1. CDR3 size: 15 residues. The V segment lost 1 base and the J segment 10 bases; nucleotides outside the gene matches: 5. In germline, CDR1 is MGHRA, CDR2 YSYEKL. CDR3 residues: CASSQAGTGWSPLHF. The CDR3 DNA reads as TGCGCCAGCAGCCAAGCCGGGACAGGGTGGTCACCCCTCCACTTT.

This clone was observed a handful of times. V gene TRBV2 combines with J gene TRBJ2-1; D uncertain. CDR1 and CDR2 from the germline V gene are SNHLY and FYNNEI. The CDR3 length is 12 residues. Between the trimmed V and J ends, which lost 6 bases and 5 bases, there was a span of 8 bases. CDR3 sequence reads: CASRGPHNEQFF. The CDR3 region has the DNA TGTGCCAGCAGGGGCCCGCACAATGAGCAGTTCTTC. Together with reference TRBV2 and TRBJ2-1, the CDR3 gives the full variable domain: EPEVTQTPSHQVTQMGQEVILRCVPISNHLYFYWYRQILGQKVEFLVSFYNNEISEKSEIFDDQFSVERPDGSNFTLKIRSTKLEDSAMYFCASRGPHNEQFFGPGTRLTVL.

This chain joins TRBV30 and TRBJ1-3; D is unresolved. There are 13 residues in the CDR3. Between the trimmed V and J ends, which lost 2 bases and 4 bases, there was a span of 9 bases. Per the germline V gene, CDR1 is GTSNPN and CDR2 is SVGIG (reference sequence). CDR3 sequence: CAWSLARGNTIYF. The CDR3 DNA reads TGTGCCTGGAGTTTAGCTAGGGGAAACACCATATATTTT.

The chain employs TRBV7-7 and TRBJ2-3; a possible D gene is TRBD2 (5 bases). Germline CDR1 SSHAT, CDR2 FNYEAQ (reference sequence). V was shortened by 1 base and J by 1 base, with 9 bases between the two germline ends. The CDR3 sequence is 15 residues long. CDR3 residues: CASSLVAGCTDTQYF. DNA of the CDR3: TGTGCCAGCAGCTTAGTTGCGGGTTGCACAGATACGCAGTATTTT.

The chain has TRBV5-1 and TRBJ2-7; perhaps TRBD2 as D (5 bases). The ends were cut back, 4 bases at V and 2 bases at J, with 16 bases in the middle. The CDR3 is 15 amino acids. Germline CDR1 is SGHRS and CDR2 is YFSETQ. The CDR3 is CASSPLASGPYEQYF. CDR3 nucleotide sequence: TGCGCCAGCAGCCCGTTAGCCAGCGGCCCCTACGAGCAGTACTTC. The full variable domain, with the rest looked up from reference TRBV5-1 and TRBJ2-7, is KAGVTQTPRYLIKTRGQQVTLSCSPISGHRSVSWYQQTPGQGLQFLFEYFSETQRNKGNFPGRFSGRQFSNSRSEMNVSTLELGDSALYLCASSPLASGPYEQYFGPGTRLTVT.

The V and J genes are TRBV7-6 and TRBJ1-1; D is unresolved. The CDR3 consists of 14 residues. V shed 1 base and J shed 6 bases, with 12 bases lying between them. From germline, CDR1 is SGHVS and CDR2 FNYEAQ. For the CDR3, the DNA is TGTGCCAGCAGCTTAGTCGCAGTCGACTCTGAAGCTTTCTTT. This codes for CASSLVAVDSEAFF.

The J gene is TRBJ2-3, the V gene TRBV15; no reliable D call. The V and J ends lost 3 bases and 2 bases respectively, with 9 bases between them. CDR1 is LNHNV, CDR2 YYDKDF, per germline (reference sequence). The CDR3 spans 14 residues. CDR3 bases: TGTGCCACCAGCAGTTTTGAGCCCACAGATACGCAGTATTTT. Translated, it gives CATSSFEPTDTQYF. The variable domain in full, completed from reference TRBV15 and TRBJ2-3, reads DAMVIQNPRYQVTQFGKPVTLSCSQTLNHNVMYWYQQKSSQAPKLLFHYYDKDFNNEADTPDNFQSRRPNTSFCFLDIRSPGLGDTAMYLCATSSFEPTDTQYFGPGTRLTVL.

This clone came up a few times. CDR3 coding DNA: TGTGCCAGCAGTGAGGGGGGACAGGAGGCTCCTGGCTATGGCTACACCTTC. This gives the protein CASSEGGQEAPGYGYTF. The J gene is TRBJ1-2, the V gene TRBV6-4, with TRBD1 matching over 8 bases. From germline, CDR1 is MRHNA and CDR2 SNTAGT. The CDR3 sequence is 17 residues long. The trim removed 3 bases at V and 4 bases at J, leaving 13 bases unmatched.

This chain connects TRBV7-8 to TRBJ2-7; D remains unclear. This CDR3 is built from 15 residues. The V gene lost 0 bases and the J gene lost 7 bases, with 16 bases spanning the gap. From germline, CDR1 is SGHVS and CDR2 FQNEAQ. The CDR3 reads CASSLAGRSRPEQYF. CDR3 coding DNA: TGTGCCAGCAGCTTAGCGGGCAGGTCACGACCGGAGCAGTACTTC.